The present TCR beta chain was sequenced within a study of T cell repertoires in cytomegalovirus infection. Study background: Shared public TCR beta signatures pointed to both CMV infection and a matching HLA type.

TCRdb reanalysed the reads using MiXCR and keeps one entry per CDR3 protein. The table lists around 290,000 distinct CDR3 sequences, about 25% of them singletons. The CDR3 contains 15 residues. Germline V CDR1 and CDR2: MNHNS, SASEGT. Losses at the gene ends were 5 bases for V and 6 bases for J; bases not matched to a gene: 9. This clonotype was counted a few times. The chain carries TRBV6-1 and TRBJ2-4, with 8 bases lining up with TRBD1. This clonotype was sampled from a human donor in good health (CMV status not recorded). Some clones in this sample may be carry-over from other donors' samples. Sequenced material: PBMCs. This CDR3 is CASSTQGAQANIQYF. DNA for the CDR3: TGTGCCAGCAGTACTCAGGGGGCGCAGGCAAACATTCAGTACTTC.